This T cell receptor (beta chain) was found in a study of vaccination and CD4 T cells after COVID-19. Study information: Median time from COVID diagnosis to post-COVID sampling was over 95 days (35 to 161). The stimulating agents, overlapping spike peptides, came from SARS-CoV-2, HCoV-NL63, HCoV-OC43 and HCoV-229E.

The V gene's germline CDR1 is MNHEY and CDR2 SVGAGI. The CDR3 extends over 15 amino acids. V lost 0 bases and J lost 7, with 10 bases in between. For this clonotype: Its antigen is currently unknown.

Study-level findings and limits: Reactive clonotype counts went from median roughly 19 after infection to 35 to 40 after vaccination, nonsignificantly.

Cultured CD4+ T cells had their DNA profiled by the Oncomine TCR Beta short-read assay. MiXCR, run by TCRdb on the PCR reads, gives a single entry per CDR3 protein. The sample consists of about 17,000 distinct CDR3 sequences, roughly half of them appearing once. Described time point: late sampling 161 to 241 days after vaccination in a few convalescent patients. Noted treatment: roughly 11-day PBMC culture with coronavirus spike peptide pools or control peptides (ViraFEST assay). Half of the medium was exchanged for fresh IL-2 medium, first on day 3 and then on day 7. The chain has TRBV6-5 and TRBJ1-6; D is unclear. This TCR derives from a human donor who had recovered from COVID-19. Source: CD4+ T cells from blood, cultured in vitro, taken about 7 months after SARS-CoV-2 vaccination. The CDR3: CASSYSETINSPLHF. CDR3 bases: TGTGCCAGCAGTTACTCGGAGACGATAAATTCACCCCTCCACTTT.